This entry lists 2 T cell receptor beta chains sequenced from one sample in a study of blood T cells in healthy people across ages (dated by TCRdb to about 2015). To prepare the library, 5' RACE was applied. Sequenced using an Illumina HiSeq 2500. A second PCR of roughly 7 to 12 cycles was run with a J-beta primer mix and a sample-barcoded 5' primer. TCRdb reanalyzed the raw reads on its own, using fastp at Q25 for trimming and MiXCR for clone calling, and kept in-frame beta chains. Identical CDR3 proteins give one entry, which carries the most common genes and DNA. In this sample the table shows approximately 290,000 distinct CDR3 sequences, 25% to 30% of which occur a single time. The ten top clones hold 25% to 30% of the sample. Material for sequencing was blood. Receptors were obtained from a woman in her 70s in good health.

The rearrangement links TRBV7-9 to TRBJ2-5, with D tentatively TRBD1 (7 bases). V was shortened by 5 bases and J by 3 bases, with 13 bases between the two germline ends. The CDR3 is 14 residues long. The germline V gene encodes CDR1 SEHNR and CDR2 FQNEAQ (reference sequence). CDR3 sequence (DNA): TGTGCCAGCAGCCGCGGGACAGTAGAAGAGACCCAGTACTTC. This codes for CASSRGTVEETQYF. The whole variable domain, remainder taken from reference TRBV7-9 and TRBJ2-5, is DTGVSQNPRHKITKRGQNVTFRCDPISEHNRLYWYRQTLGQGPEFLTYFQNEAQLEKSRLLSDRFSAERPKGSFSTLEIQRTEQGDSAMYLCASSRGTVEETQYFGPGTRLLVL.

The chain has TRBV7-3 and TRBJ2-2; no clear D. Germline loops: CDR1 SGHTA, CDR2 FQGTGA. Trimming took 5 bases from V and 4 from J, leaving 8 bases between them. This CDR3 contains 13 residues. CDR3 DNA: TGTGCCAGCAGCCAGACAATCACCGGGGAGCTGTTTTTT. This translates into CASSQTITGELFF.